These T cell receptor beta chains were read from a single sample in a study of T cell responses to AZD1222 COVID-19 vaccine. Measured with immunoSEQ multiplex PCR; TCRdb has only the in-frame clones, and not every one. The repertoire holds around 130,000 clones, with around 83% as singletons. The specimen comprised peripheral blood, sampled on day 0 of AZD1222 vaccination. The receptors stem from an adult in good health. Both conserved end residues are part of each CDR3. Fields, in order: V gene, CDR3 length, D gene, clone size, J gene, CDR3 protein, CDR3 DNA. D genes are given only for firm matches. Clone size is stated in some rows and not others, as once, few, many or a class when expanded.

V gene: TRBV5-1; CDR3 length: 17; D gene: TRBD1; clone size: NA; J gene: TRBJ2-1; CDR3 protein: CASSGPGTGFSYNEQFF; CDR3 DNA: TGCGCCAGCAGCGGCCCCGGGACAGGGTTTTCCTACAATGAGCAGTTCTTC
V gene: TRBV5-1; CDR3 length: 15; D gene: NA; clone size: NA; J gene: TRBJ2-3; CDR3 protein: CASSGDLKSTDTQYF; CDR3 DNA: TGCGCCAGCAGCGGGGACCTTAAAAGCACAGATACGCAGTATTTT
V gene: TRBV25-1; CDR3 length: 16; D gene: NA; clone size: NA; J gene: TRBJ1-3; CDR3 protein: CASSDQGWGSGNTIYF; CDR3 DNA: TGTGCCAGCAGTGACCAGGGCTGGGGCTCTGGAAACACCATATATTTT
V gene: TRBV6-5; CDR3 length: 15; D gene: NA; clone size: NA; J gene: TRBJ1-6; CDR3 protein: CASCPSGVLNSPLHF; CDR3 DNA: TGTGCCAGCTGCCCTTCAGGGGTACTAAATTCACCCCTCCACTTT
V gene: TRBV3-1/TRBV3-2; CDR3 length: 14; D gene: NA; clone size: NA; J gene: TRBJ1-1; CDR3 protein: CASSQTGSSTEAFF; CDR3 DNA: TGTGCCAGCAGCCAAACAGGGTCCTCGACTGAAGCTTTCTTT
V gene: TRBV12-3/TRBV12-4; CDR3 length: 13; D gene: NA; clone size: NA; J gene: TRBJ2-5; CDR3 protein: CASKGSAQETQYF; CDR3 DNA: TGTGCCAGCAAAGGGAGTGCCCAAGAGACCCAGTACTTC
V gene: TRBV12-3/TRBV12-4; CDR3 length: 12; D gene: NA; clone size: NA; J gene: TRBJ2-5; CDR3 protein: CASSLRQETQYF; CDR3 DNA: TGTGCCAGCAGTTTGCGCCAAGAGACCCAGTACTTC
V gene: TRBV30; CDR3 length: 14; D gene: TRBD1; clone size: NA; J gene: TRBJ1-1; CDR3 protein: CAWTTGQTNTEAFF; CDR3 DNA: TGTGCCTGGACAACGGGACAGACGAACACTGAAGCTTTCTTT
V gene: TRBV18; CDR3 length: 15; D gene: NA; clone size: NA; J gene: TRBJ1-2; CDR3 protein: CASSPEGTPNYGYTF; CDR3 DNA: TGTGCCAGCTCACCAGAGGGGACACCTAACTATGGCTACACCTTC
V gene: TRBV25-1; CDR3 length: 17; D gene: NA; clone size: NA; J gene: TRBJ2-7; CDR3 protein: CASSEFRGPEMNYEQYF; CDR3 DNA: TGTGCCAGCAGTGAATTCAGGGGACCCGAGATGAACTACGAGCAGTACTTC
V gene: TRBV7-9; CDR3 length: 12; D gene: NA; clone size: NA; J gene: TRBJ1-6; CDR3 protein: CASSREGSPLHF; CDR3 DNA: TGTGCCAGCAGCCGCGAGGGGTCACCCCTCCACTTT
V gene: TRBV18; CDR3 length: 17; D gene: TRBD2; clone size: NA; J gene: TRBJ2-1; CDR3 protein: CASSLNWGRLAGIEQFF; CDR3 DNA: TGTGCCAGCTCCCTAAACTGGGGCCGACTAGCGGGAATAGAGCAGTTCTTC
V gene: TRBV19; CDR3 length: 14; D gene: TRBD1; clone size: once; J gene: TRBJ1-6; CDR3 protein: CASSRGQGNSPLHF; CDR3 DNA: TGTGCCAGTAGTAGAGGACAGGGGAATTCACCCCTCCACTTT
V gene: TRBV3-1/TRBV3-2; CDR3 length: 15; D gene: TRBD2; clone size: NA; J gene: TRBJ2-1; CDR3 protein: CASSPERGGVDEQFF; CDR3 DNA: TGTGCCAGCAGCCCCGAGCGGGGGGGGGTTGATGAGCAGTTCTTC
V gene: TRBV6-6; CDR3 length: 13; D gene: NA; clone size: NA; J gene: TRBJ1-1; CDR3 protein: CASRAGVNTEAFF; CDR3 DNA: TGTGCCAGCAGGGCAGGGGTTAACACTGAAGCTTTCTTT
V gene: TRBV18; CDR3 length: 16; D gene: NA; clone size: NA; J gene: TRBJ2-6; CDR3 protein: CASSPPRGSGANVLTF; CDR3 DNA: TGTGCCAGCTCACCACCAAGAGGGTCTGGGGCCAACGTCCTGACTTTC
V gene: TRBV24-1; CDR3 length: 15; D gene: NA; clone size: NA; J gene: TRBJ2-2; CDR3 protein: CATSDETIGTGELFF; CDR3 DNA: TGTGCCACCAGTGATGAAACTATCGGCACCGGGGAGCTGTTTTTT
V gene: TRBV4-3; CDR3 length: 15; D gene: NA; clone size: NA; J gene: TRBJ1-2; CDR3 protein: CASSQDRGANYGYTF; CDR3 DNA: TGCGCCAGCAGCCAAGATCGGGGGGCAAACTATGGCTACACCTTC
V gene: TRBV16; CDR3 length: 16; D gene: NA; clone size: NA; J gene: TRBJ1-5; CDR3 protein: CASSLFYRDSNQPQHF; CDR3 DNA: TGTGCCAGCAGTCTTTTTTACAGGGACAGCAATCAGCCCCAGCATTTT
V gene: TRBV27; CDR3 length: 15; D gene: NA; clone size: NA; J gene: TRBJ1-4; CDR3 protein: CASSSQGATNEKLFF; CDR3 DNA: TGTGCCAGCAGTTCACAGGGTGCAACTAATGAAAAACTGTTTTTT
V gene: TRBV7-2; CDR3 length: 18; D gene: TRBD2; clone size: NA; J gene: TRBJ2-1; CDR3 protein: CASSSVAPSSGGYNEQFF; CDR3 DNA: TGTGCCAGCAGCTCCGTTGCCCCAAGTAGCGGGGGATACAATGAGCAGTTCTTC
V gene: TRBV12-3/TRBV12-4; CDR3 length: 13; D gene: NA; clone size: NA; J gene: TRBJ1-5; CDR3 protein: CASSTMENQPQHF; CDR3 DNA: TGTGCCAGCAGTACAATGGAGAATCAGCCCCAGCATTTT
V gene: TRBV5-6; CDR3 length: 16; D gene: NA; clone size: NA; J gene: TRBJ1-5; CDR3 protein: CASSGPGGPSNQPQHF; CDR3 DNA: TGTGCCAGCAGCGGCCCCGGTGGCCCTAGCAATCAGCCCCAGCATTTT
V gene: TRBV14; CDR3 length: 17; D gene: TRBD2; clone size: NA; J gene: TRBJ2-3; CDR3 protein: CASSQDFGTIHQDTQYF; CDR3 DNA: TGTGCCAGCAGCCAAGATTTCGGGACTATCCATCAAGATACGCAGTATTTT
V gene: TRBV2; CDR3 length: 12; D gene: NA; clone size: NA; J gene: TRBJ2-2; CDR3 protein: CASSLNTGELFF; CDR3 DNA: TGTGCCAGCAGTTTAAACACCGGGGAGCTGTTTTTT
V gene: TRBV18; CDR3 length: 14; D gene: NA; clone size: NA; J gene: TRBJ2-1; CDR3 protein: CASSPPLSYNEQFF; CDR3 DNA: TGTGCCAGCTCACCACCCCTATCCTACAATGAGCAGTTCTTC
V gene: TRBV5-1; CDR3 length: 13; D gene: NA; clone size: NA; J gene: TRBJ2-3; CDR3 protein: CASSLMGPDTQYF; CDR3 DNA: TGCGCCAGCAGCTTAATGGGGCCGGATACGCAGTATTTT
V gene: TRBV5-4; CDR3 length: 14; D gene: NA; clone size: NA; J gene: TRBJ1-1; CDR3 protein: CASSLGEVLSEAFF; CDR3 DNA: TGTGCCAGCAGCCTGGGCGAAGTATTGTCTGAAGCTTTCTTT
V gene: TRBV6-1; CDR3 length: 15; D gene: NA; clone size: NA; J gene: TRBJ1-2; CDR3 protein: CASSEFGDVGYGYTF; CDR3 DNA: TGTGCCAGCAGTGAATTCGGGGACGTAGGCTATGGCTACACCTTC
V gene: TRBV27; CDR3 length: 17; D gene: NA; clone size: NA; J gene: TRBJ2-2; CDR3 protein: CASSLGRDGTYTGELFF; CDR3 DNA: TGTGCCAGCAGTTTAGGCCGGGACGGGACCTACACCGGGGAGCTGTTTTTT
V gene: TRBV30; CDR3 length: 13; D gene: NA; clone size: NA; J gene: TRBJ2-1; CDR3 protein: CAWGAGFYNEQFF; CDR3 DNA: TGTGCTTGGGGAGCGGGCTTCTACAATGAGCAGTTCTTC
V gene: TRBV6-6; CDR3 length: 15; D gene: TRBD1; clone size: NA; J gene: TRBJ2-5; CDR3 protein: CASSYGTGSQETQYF; CDR3 DNA: TGTGCCAGCAGTTATGGGACAGGGTCCCAAGAGACCCAGTACTTC
V gene: TRBV5-1; CDR3 length: 17; D gene: NA; clone size: NA; J gene: TRBJ2-2; CDR3 protein: CASSLGVRTVNTGELFF; CDR3 DNA: TGCGCCAGCAGCTTGGGAGTGCGGACGGTGAACACCGGGGAGCTGTTTTTT
V gene: TRBV7-6; CDR3 length: 15; D gene: TRBD1; clone size: NA; J gene: TRBJ2-1; CDR3 protein: CASSLGGRGPREQFF; CDR3 DNA: TGTGCCAGCAGCTTAGGGGGCAGGGGGCCCCGGGAGCAGTTCTTC
V gene: TRBV9; CDR3 length: 15; D gene: NA; clone size: NA; J gene: TRBJ2-3; CDR3 protein: CASSSAGALTDTQYF; CDR3 DNA: TGTGCCAGCAGCTCCGCAGGGGCCCTAACAGATACGCAGTATTTT
V gene: TRBV9; CDR3 length: 13; D gene: NA; clone size: NA; J gene: TRBJ2-5; CDR3 protein: CASSVDIQETQYF; CDR3 DNA: TGTGCCAGCAGCGTAGATATCCAAGAGACCCAGTACTTC
V gene: TRBV6-5; CDR3 length: 15; D gene: NA; clone size: few; J gene: TRBJ2-2; CDR3 protein: CASTRGAENTGELFF; CDR3 DNA: TGTGCCAGCACCCGAGGGGCGGAGAACACCGGGGAGCTGTTTTTT